This entry lists 17 T cell receptor beta chains sequenced from one sample in a study of T-cell memory formation after mild COVID-19. MiXCR, run by TCRdb on the 5' RACE reads, gives a single entry per CDR3 protein. This repertoire shows 300,000 to 400,000 distinct CDR3 sequences, 28% found once; its top ten account for approximately 12%. Sequences were obtained from PBMCs or a T cell subset sorted from them (not recorded which). The origin of the receptors is an adult woman who had mild COVID-19 (a few samples of this study predate the infection). Cell type and time point are not known.

A few counts support this clonotype. The chain employs TRBV27 and TRBJ2-3; 11 nucleotides line up with TRBD2. Germline V gives CDR1 MNHEY, CDR2 SMNVEV (reference sequence). The CDR3 is made up of 15 amino acids. Unmatched junction bases numbered 5, after V lost 2 bases and J lost 7 bases. The CDR3 coding sequence is TGTGCCAGCAGTTTAGATACTAGCGGGGGAAATACGCAGTATTTT. Protein: CASSLDTSGGNTQYF.

The rearrangement uses TRBV3-1 and TRBJ2-3; D ambiguous. CDR3 length: 13 amino acids. CDR1 and CDR2 (germline): LGHDT, YNNKEL (reference sequence). V was pared by 11 bases and J by 2 bases, with 14 bases between. In DNA, the CDR3 is TGTGCCGCCCGTAGTCCCTACACAGATACGCAGTATTTT. Protein sequence: CAARSPYTDTQYF.

This chain uses TRBV7-2 with TRBJ2-5; D may be TRBD2 (5 bases). The V gene lost 7 bases and the J gene lost 5 bases, with 14 bases spanning the gap. Looked up from germline, CDR1 is SGHTA and CDR2 is FQGNSA. This CDR3 has 13 amino acids. The CDR3 sequence is CASTQRPAETQYF. For the CDR3, the DNA is TGTGCCAGCACCCAGCGGCCGGCGGAGACCCAGTACTTC.

This chain joins TRBV6-5 and TRBJ2-5; D is uncertain. Trimming removed 4 bases at V and 8 bases at J, with 14 bases between. The CDR3 is 13 amino acids. Germline V gene lookup returns CDR1 MNHEY and CDR2 SVGAGI. CDR3 loop: CASSFSLLGTQYF. The DNA for the CDR3 is TGTGCCAGCAGTTTCTCGCTCCTGGGCACCCAGTACTTC.

The rearrangement links TRBV29-1 to TRBJ2-5; D may match TRBD1 or TRBD2 (5 bases each). CDR3 size: 13 residues. V gave up 2 bases and J gave up 5 bases, with 12 bases separating them. Germline CDR1 SQVTM, CDR2 ANQGSEA. CDR3 region: CSVERGVTETQYF. The CDR3 DNA sequence: TGCAGCGTTGAAAGGGGAGTCACGGAGACCCAGTACTTC.

The chain carries TRBV7-9 and TRBJ1-1; possibly TRBD1 for D (5 bases). Trimming cost V 5 bases and J 10 bases, with 20 bases left between them. The CDR3 has 14 residues. Looked up from germline, CDR1 is SEHNR and CDR2 is FQNEAQ (reference sequence). The DNA of the CDR3 is TGTGCCAGCAGCCCAGAGTGGGACCATCGACGAGCTTTCTTT. Translating gives CASSPEWDHRRAFF.

This clonotype was recorded once. The CDR3, as DNA: TGCAGTGCTAGAGTACGACAGCCACAGAATCAGCCCCAGCATTTT. This gives the protein CSARVRQPQNQPQHF. The V gene is TRBV20-1, the J gene TRBJ1-5; D may be TRBD1 (5 bases). The CDR3 is made up of 15 amino acids. Germline lookup yields CDR1 DFQATT and CDR2 SNEGSKA (reference sequence). Trimming cost V 1 base and J 4 bases, with 14 bases left between them.

This clonotype was seen a handful of times. The gene calls are TRBV11-2 and TRBJ2-2, with 11 bases that match TRBD1. The J segment lost 6 bases and the V segment lost 2 bases, leaving 14 bases of the junction unmatched. The CDR3 is made up of 19 amino acids. CDR1 SGHAT and CDR2 FQNNGV come from the germline V gene. The chain's CDR3 is CASSLTPGQGGKGAGELFF. CDR3 DNA: TGTGCCAGCAGCTTAACTCCGGGACAGGGGGGTAAAGGCGCCGGGGAGCTGTTTTTT.

This clonotype was observed a few times. CDR3 DNA: TGCAGTGCTAGAGAGCAAGAGACCCAGTACTTC. The encoded protein is CSAREQETQYF. The rearrangement links TRBV20-1 to TRBJ2-5; D not resolved. The CDR3 is made up of 11 amino acids. The germline V gene encodes CDR1 DFQATT and CDR2 SNEGSKA (reference sequence). V lost 0 bases and J 2 bases, leaving 1 base between the germline ends.

In its sample, this clonotype was seen a few times. V and J are TRBV2 and TRBJ2-1, with 12 positions matching TRBD1. Germline lookup yields CDR1 SNHLY and CDR2 FYNNEI. The CDR3 spans 14 residues. Losses at the gene ends were 4 bases for V and 8 bases for J; bases not matched to a gene: 3. This chain's CDR3 is CASSAGTGGHEQFF. As DNA, the CDR3 is TGTGCCAGCAGTGCCGGGACAGGGGGCCATGAGCAGTTCTTC.

This clonotype occurred a few times. The rearrangement links TRBV10-3 to TRBJ2-3; D is ambiguous. This CDR3 spans 13 amino acids. V was trimmed by 2 bases and J by 8 bases, leaving 11 bases between them. Germline V gene sequence: CDR1 ENHRY, CDR2 SYGVKD. CDR3 coding DNA: TGTGCCATCAGTGAGACAGTCGTGGGTACGCAGTATTTT. It codes for CAISETVVGTQYF.

The chain has TRBV15 and TRBJ2-1; D may be TRBD2 (5 bases). The CDR3 spans 14 residues. The germline V gene has CDR1 LNHNV and CDR2 YYDKDF (reference sequence). Trimming removed 3 bases at V and 2 bases at J, with 8 bases between. The CDR3 DNA reads TGTGCCACCAGCAGTGAGGGCCCCTACAATGAGCAGTTCTTC. It is translated as CATSSEGPYNEQFF.

The rearrangement uses TRBV5-1 and TRBJ2-5, with 7 bases aligning to TRBD2. The CDR3 extends over 17 amino acids. V shed 4 bases and J 2 bases; nucleotides not matched to a gene: 14. Looked up from germline, CDR1 is SGHRS and CDR2 is YFSETQ. The chain's CDR3 is CASSPTPGGKGQETQYF. Here the CDR3 DNA reads TGCGCCAGCAGCCCAACCCCGGGGGGTAAGGGGCAAGAGACCCAGTACTTC.

This chain links TRBV10-3 with TRBJ2-1; TRBD1 agrees at 10 bases. Germline CDR1 and CDR2: ENHRY and SYGVKD. J was trimmed by 0 bases and V by 5 bases; bases with no gene match: 13. The CDR3 has 19 amino acids. CDR3 sequence reads: CAISRTGQGIVSSYNEQFF. The CDR3, as DNA: TGTGCCATCAGTCGGACGGGACAGGGGATAGTGAGCTCCTACAATGAGCAGTTCTTC.

The chain combines TRBV7-8 with TRBJ2-1; D is unresolved. Trimming pared 4 bases from V and 12 bases from J, leaving 16 bases between. CDR1 SGHVS and CDR2 FQNEAQ come from the germline V gene. The CDR3 length is 13 residues. CDR3 nucleotides: TGTGCCAGCAGCTCGCACATCATCCCACGGCAGTTCTTC. Residues: CASSSHIIPRQFF.

The CDR3 here is CASSQDMTTPSSGNTIYF. CDR3 nucleotides: TGCGCCAGCAGCCAAGATATGACGACCCCGAGCTCTGGAAACACCATATATTTT. The V call is TRBV4-3, the J call TRBJ1-3; D is undetermined. Germline CDR1 reads LGHNA; CDR2 reads YSLEER. Deletions cut 0 bases from V and 0 bases from J, with 15 bases between. This CDR3 is 18 amino acids long.

This chain links TRBV5-4 with TRBJ2-7, with a tentative D call TRBD1 (6 bases). V lost 1 base and J lost 4, with 24 bases in between. CDR3 length: 18 amino acids. Germline V CDR1 and CDR2: SGHNT, YYREEE (reference sequence). CDR3 coding DNA: TGTGCCAGCAGCTTGCGAACGCCGACTTCGGGGACAATTTACGAGCAGTACTTC. It specifies CASSLRTPTSGTIYEQYF. Variable domain in full (rest from reference TRBV5-4 and TRBJ2-7): ETGVTQSPTHLIKTRGQQVTLRCSSQSGHNTVSWYQQALGQGPQFIFQYYREEENGRGNFPPRFSGLQFPNYSSELNVNALELDDSALYLCASSLRTPTSGTIYEQYFGPGTRLTVT.